The 14 T cell receptor beta chains below were found in one sample sequenced in a study of neurological immune-mediated disorders. Time point given: longitudinal time-point 1 (baseline). TCRdb used MiXCR to reprocess the 5' RACE reads, holding one entry per CDR3 protein. The table shows about 53,000 distinct CDR3 sequences, with roughly 10% occurring only once. Sequenced input: PBMCs. These TCRs come from a middle-aged woman in good health.

Remarks on this clonotype: This may be a read error, as it is one base from a much larger clone. The chain combines TRBV2 with TRBJ2-7, with D possibly being TRBD1 (5 bases). With 8 bases removed from V and 3 bases from J, the gap between germline ends came to 8 bases. Germline V gene sequence: CDR1 SNHLY, CDR2 FYNNEI. The CDR3 totals 11 residues. CDR3: CASERGYEQYF. The CDR3 bases are TGTGCCAGCGAAAGGGGCTACGAGCAGTACTTC.

This clonotype was seen ten or more times. This chain joins TRBV4-1 and TRBJ1-1; no definite D call. V shed 0 bases and J shed 4 bases, with 6 bases lying between them. Germline loops: CDR1 MGHRA, CDR2 YSYEKL. The CDR3 totals 13 residues. CDR3 DNA: TGCGCCAGCAGCCAAGAGGTGCTCACTGAAGCTTTCTTT. Translated: CASSQEVLTEAFF.

This clonotype was seen repeatedly, ten times or more. The CDR3 bases are TGTGCCAGCAGTGTCTCAGGACAGGGGCCGGGTAAGCAGTACTTC. Protein: CASSVSGQGPGKQYF. The chain joins TRBV27 to TRBJ2-7, with 9 positions matching TRBD1. This CDR3 contains 15 residues. The ends lost 5 bases at V and 8 bases at J; junction bases unmatched: 13. In germline, CDR1 is MNHEY, CDR2 SMNVEV (reference sequence).

This clonotype was seen ten or more times. The chain recombines TRBV20-1 with TRBJ2-1; TRBD2 agrees at 11 bases. The CDR3 extends over 15 amino acids. Germline assignment: CDR1 DFQATT and CDR2 SNEGSKA (reference sequence). After removal of 6 bases from V and 4 bases from J, the junction contained 8 bases not matched to a gene. Written as DNA, the CDR3 is TGCAGTGCAAATCCTACTAGCGGGGGTTACAATGAGCAGTTCTTC. Protein: CSANPTSGGYNEQFF.

This clonotype was seen at least ten times. Here the CDR3 DNA reads TGTGCCAGCAGTTTAACGACGAGCTCCTACGAGCAGTACTTC. Its protein product is CASSLTTSSYEQYF. This chain joins TRBV6-2 or TRBV6-3 and TRBJ2-7; D is ambiguous. Trimming pared 4 bases from V and 0 bases from J, leaving 10 bases between. The CDR3 totals 14 residues. Germline assignment: CDR1 MNHEY and CDR2 SVGEGT.

This clonotype was observed at least ten times. The chain carries TRBV12-3 or TRBV12-4 and TRBJ2-3; 8 nucleotides line up with TRBD2. This CDR3 has 13 amino acids. With 2 bases clipped from V and 14 bases from J, the junction kept 9 bases outside the gene matches. In nucleotides, the CDR3 is TGTGCCAGCAGTTTAAGATCGAGCGGGAGTGCGTATTTT. Translating gives CASSLRSSGSAYF.

V is TRBV5-6 and J is TRBJ2-3; 7 bases are shared with TRBD2. Germline V gene sequence: CDR1 SGHDT, CDR2 YYEEEE. The CDR3 extends over 15 amino acids. After removal of 0 bases from V and 4 bases from J, the junction contained 5 bases not matched to a gene. CDR3 sequence (DNA): TGTGCCAGCAGCTTGGGTGGCGGGGGAGCAGATACGCAGTATTTT. Translating it yields CASSLGGGGADTQYF. Variable domain in full (rest from reference TRBV5-6 and TRBJ2-3): DAGVTQSPTHLIKTRGQQVTLRCSPKSGHDTVSWYQQALGQGPQFIFQYYEEEERQRGNFPDRFSGHQFPNYSSELNVNALLLGDSALYLCASSLGGGGADTQYFGPGTRLTVL.

This clonotype was counted ten times or more. The chain carries TRBV5-1 and TRBJ2-7, with 11 bases identical to TRBD2. This CDR3 comprises 16 residues. The germline CDR1 and CDR2 sequences are SGHRS and YFSETQ. J lost 4 bases, V lost 0 bases, and 6 bases had no gene match. CDR3 region: CASSLALAGDVYEQYF. CDR3 DNA sequence: TGCGCCAGCAGCTTGGCACTAGCGGGAGACGTTTACGAGCAGTACTTC.

This clonotype was found many times. The chain carries TRBV7-9 and TRBJ2-5; D gene ambiguous. Germline CDR1 reads SEHNR; CDR2 reads FQNEAQ (reference sequence). V shed 3 bases and J shed 5 bases, with 19 bases lying between them. CDR3 length: 16 amino acids. For the CDR3, the DNA is TGTGCCAGCAGCTTGGCCTTAGGAAAGCAGAGGGAGACCCAGTACTTC. Translated: CASSLALGKQRETQYF.

This clonotype was recorded at least ten times. The chain is built from TRBV5-5 and TRBJ1-5; 7 bases match TRBD1. Germline V gene data show CDR1 as SGHKS and CDR2 as YYEKEE (reference sequence). V was clipped by 1 base and J by 5 bases; unmatched bases: 3. This CDR3 is 14 amino acids long. As DNA, the CDR3 is TGTGCCAGCAGCTTGTGGACAGGTGATCAGCCCCAGCATTTT. It specifies CASSLWTGDQPQHF.

This clonotype has ten or more counts. The chain links TRBV18 to TRBJ1-1; D not resolved. This CDR3 is built from 13 residues. Deletions cut 3 bases from V and 4 bases from J, with 9 bases between. Looked up from germline, CDR1 is KGHSH and CDR2 is LQKENI. In DNA, the CDR3 is TGTGCCAGCTCACCCAAAGCCGGCACTGAAGCTTTCTTT. Amino acids: CASSPKAGTEAFF.

The sample holds many counts of this clonotype. This rearrangement joins TRBV9 to TRBJ2-5, with 12 bases matching TRBD2. In germline, CDR1 is SGDLS, CDR2 YYNGEE. The CDR3 totals 16 residues. Germline trimming cut 2 bases from V and 4 bases from J; bases unmatched to any gene: 6. DNA of the CDR3: TGTGCCAGCAGCGTGGGAGGACTAGCGGGGCTAGAGACCCAGTACTTC. It is translated as CASSVGGLAGLETQYF.

This clonotype was seen ten or more times. As DNA, the CDR3 is TGCGCCAGCAGTGAGTCTCGGGCTTACCGCTACACCTTC. Translating gives CASSESRAYRYTF. This chain links TRBV10-2 with TRBJ1-2; D unclear. In germline, CDR1 is WSHSY, CDR2 SAAADI. The CDR3 has 13 residues. The ends were cut back, 0 bases at V and 9 bases at J, with 11 bases in the middle.

The table lists this clonotype with many counts. This chain connects TRBV9 to TRBJ1-6; TRBD1 agrees at 8 bases. Losses at the gene ends were 4 bases for V and 10 bases for J; bases not matched to a gene: 7. The CDR3 extends over 14 amino acids. CDR1 is SGDLS, CDR2 YYNGEE, per germline. The CDR3 is CASSSDRGGSPLHF. The DNA of the CDR3 is TGTGCCAGCAGCTCCGACAGGGGCGGGTCACCCCTCCACTTT.